This is a list of T cell receptor beta chains from one sample in a study of cytomegalovirus exposure and HLA in healthy donors. Clones were read by immunoSEQ multiplex PCR, and TCRdb kept only the in-frame ones, dropping some. This table has over 100,000 clones, 77% appearing once. Sequencing was carried out using PBMCs. Receptor source: a man aged 40-55 years in good health and CMV-seropositive. CDR3s include the opening cysteine and the closing phenylalanine or tryptophan. The D gene is left open where the match is weak. Not all rows give a size; the values are once, few, many and, for expanded clones, a class.

V	J	size	D	CDR3	DNA
TRBV7-2	TRBJ1-2	NA	TRBD1	CASSFGGTANYGYTF	TGTGCCAGCAGCTTTGGGGGGACAGCTAACTATGGCTACACCTTC
TRBV29-1	TRBJ2-2	NA	NA	CSYAETGELFF	TGCAGCTATGCGGAGACCGGGGAGCTGTTTTTT
TRBV27	TRBJ2-1	NA	NA	CASRQWTDNEQFF	TGTGCCAGCAGACAATGGACAGACAATGAGCAGTTCTTC
TRBV2	TRBJ2-7	few	NA	CASGPGKGSYEQYF	TGTGCCAGCGGCCCCGGGAAGGGTTCCTACGAGCAGTACTTC
TRBV7-2	TRBJ1-1	NA	NA	CASSFTGGTEAFF	TGTGCCAGCAGCTTCACAGGAGGGACTGAAGCTTTCTTT
TRBV11-2	TRBJ1-2	NA	TRBD1	CASSPTRTGVGYTF	TGTGCCAGCAGCCCAACCCGGACAGGGGTTGGCTACACCTTC
TRBV28	TRBJ1-5	NA	NA	CASRAGGRTSNQPQHF	TGTGCCAGCAGAGCCGGGGGGCGAACTAGCAATCAGCCCCAGCATTTT
TRBV28	TRBJ1-2	NA	TRBD1	CASSPGQELYYGYTF	TGTGCCAGCAGTCCCGGACAGGAACTATACTATGGCTACACCTTC
TRBV27	TRBJ2-6	NA	NA	CASSFAGSSGANVLTF	TGTGCCAGCAGTTTTGCAGGCAGCTCTGGGGCCAACGTCCTGACTTTC
TRBV29-1	TRBJ2-7	NA	TRBD1	CSVIGQAGGEQYF	TGCAGCGTGATCGGACAGGCGGGTGGCGAGCAGTACTTC
TRBV7-6	TRBJ2-3	NA	NA	CASSPPAGAHTQYF	TGTGCCAGCAGCCCCCCGGCGGGGGCACATACGCAGTATTTT
TRBV28	TRBJ2-7	NA	TRBD2	CASNSGTSGNEQYF	TGTGCCAGCAATTCCGGGACTAGCGGTAACGAGCAGTACTTC
TRBV7-3	TRBJ2-4	NA	NA	CASSLTRASVAKNIQYF	TGTGCCAGCAGCTTAACGAGGGCCTCGGTGGCCAAAAACATTCAGTACTTC
TRBV5-1	TRBJ1-5	NA	TRBD1	CASSEQGNSNQPQHF	TGCGCCAGCAGCGAACAGGGGAACAGCAATCAGCCCCAGCATTTT
TRBV19	TRBJ1-3	NA	TRBD1	CASSNQGALGNTIYF	TGTGCCAGTAGTAACCAGGGGGCACTGGGAAACACCATATATTTT
TRBV21-1	TRBJ1-4	NA	NA	CASSNGTAKATNEKLFF	TGTGCCAGCAGCAACGGGACAGCCAAAGCAACTAATGAAAAACTGTTTTTT
TRBV7-9	TRBJ2-5	few	NA	CASSTGATQYF	TGTGCCAGCAGCACTGGGGCCACCCAGTACTTC
TRBV7-8	TRBJ1-4	NA	NA	CASSLGRLWDEKLFF	TGTGCCAGCAGCTTAGGCAGGCTTTGGGATGAAAAACTGTTTTTT
TRBV11-3	TRBJ2-1	once	TRBD2	CASSKRGGEYNEQFF	TGTGCCAGCAGCAAGCGGGGGGGCGAATACAATGAGCAGTTCTTC
TRBV7-9	TRBJ1-1	few	TRBD1	CASSPQGVGQAAFF	TGTGCCAGCAGCCCGCAGGGGGTCGGGCAGGCAGCTTTCTTT
TRBV2	TRBJ2-2	NA	TRBD1	CASRGQSNTGELFF	TGTGCCAGCAGGGGACAGTCGAACACCGGGGAGCTGTTTTTT
TRBV18	TRBJ2-2	NA	NA	CASSPRQVLGTGELFF	TGTGCCAGCTCACCAAGACAGGTCTTAGGCACCGGGGAGCTGTTTTTT
TRBV27	TRBJ1-2	medium-sized	NA	CASSFQGRNGYTF	TGTGCCAGCAGTTTCCAGGGGCGGAATGGCTACACCTTC
TRBV2	TRBJ2-2	NA	NA	CASSGTKNTGELFF	TGTGCCAGCAGTGGGACTAAGAACACCGGGGAGCTGTTTTTT
TRBV20-1	TRBJ1-5	once	NA	CSARGLQPQHF	TGCAGTGCTAGGGGGCTTCAGCCCCAGCATTTT
TRBV7-9	TRBJ1-1	NA	NA	CASSLLGAGEAFF	TGTGCCAGCAGCTTACTGGGCGCGGGTGAAGCTTTCTTT
TRBV30	TRBJ2-7	NA	TRBD1	CAWGQGLAYEQYF	TGTGCCTGGGGACAGGGACTTGCCTACGAGCAGTACTTC
TRBV6-6	TRBJ2-7	NA	TRBD1	CASSDGTGGLIGQYF	TGTGCCAGCAGTGATGGGACAGGGGGTCTCATAGGGCAGTACTTC
TRBV9	TRBJ2-2	NA	TRBD2	CASSVYPSGDTGELFF	TGTGCCAGCAGCGTTTATCCTAGCGGGGACACCGGGGAGCTGTTTTTT
TRBV19	TRBJ1-5	NA	NA	CASSIGANQPQHF	TGTGCCAGTAGTATTGGGGCCAATCAGCCCCAGCATTTT
TRBV7-2	TRBJ1-6	NA	NA	CASSLALGSSYNSPLHF	TGTGCCAGCAGCTTAGCGTTGGGGAGCTCCTATAATTCACCCCTCCACTTT
TRBV7-6	TRBJ2-1	NA	NA	CASSLGPVAAEQFF	TGTGCCAGCAGCTTGGGGCCAGTCGCGGCTGAGCAGTTCTTC
TRBV7-9	TRBJ2-5	NA	TRBD2	CASSQGLAGGPAYF	TGTGCCAGCAGCCAGGGACTAGCGGGGGGGCCCGCGTACTTC
TRBV5-1	TRBJ2-1	NA	TRBD2	CASSLLGSGGFNEQFF	TGCGCCAGCAGCCTCCTGGGTAGCGGGGGGTTCAATGAGCAGTTCTTC